This is a list of T cell receptor beta chains from one sample in a study of blood T cell repertoires in COVID-19. Generated by immunoSEQ multiplex PCR, the TCRdb table keeps only in-frame clones and is missing some. The profile shows some 150,000 clones, 80% to 90% of them singletons. The source material was peripheral blood. The receptors shown here come from a woman in her 50s with acute or convalescent COVID-19. CDR3s include the opening cysteine and the closing phenylalanine or tryptophan. A D gene is named only where the DNA matches it firmly. Some rows mark clone size as missing; the rest say once, few, many or name a class of expanded clone.

j_gene | d_gene | abundance | v_gene | CDR3aa | CDR3nt
TRBJ2-3 | . | . | TRBV6-2/TRBV6-3 | CASSSGTGTRKSTDTQYF | TGTGCCAGCAGCTCCGGGACAGGGACTAGAAAAAGCACAGATACGCAGTATTTT
TRBJ2-7 | . | . | TRBV2 | CASQGGDPYEQYF | TGTGCCAGCCAAGGCGGAGATCCGTACGAGCAGTACTTC
TRBJ2-1 | . | . | TRBV15 | CATSREAYNEQFF | TGTGCCACCAGCAGAGAAGCTTACAATGAGCAGTTCTTC
TRBJ2-7 | TRBD1 | . | TRBV25-1 | CASRGQGDRDEQYF | TGTGCCAGCAGAGGACAGGGGGATCGCGACGAGCAGTACTTC
TRBJ1-2 | . | few | TRBV9 | CASSVDTGHYGYTF | TGTGCCAGCAGCGTAGACACAGGCCACTATGGCTACACCTTC
TRBJ1-5 | . | few | TRBV4-3 | CASSLLRGNQPQHF | TGCGCCAGCAGCCTTCTGCGGGGCAATCAGCCCCAGCATTTT
TRBJ1-5 | . | once | TRBV11-3 | CASSLETTGGARKQPQHF | TGTGCCAGCAGCTTAGAGACGACGGGGGGCGCGAGAAAACAGCCCCAGCATTTT
TRBJ1-5 | . | once | TRBV19 | CASSQREGLNQPQHF | TGTGCCAGTAGTCAGAGGGAGGGGCTCAATCAGCCCCAGCATTTT
TRBJ2-7 | . | . | TRBV29-1 | CSVAGANEQYF | TGCAGCGTGGCGGGGGCCAACGAGCAGTACTTC
TRBJ2-3 | TRBD2 | . | TRBV5-4 | CASSSGTSGRADTQYF | TGTGCCAGCAGTTCCGGGACTAGCGGGAGGGCAGATACGCAGTATTTT
TRBJ1-2 | TRBD1 | . | TRBV4-3 | CASSQDMGQGGYGYTF | TGCGCCAGCAGCCAAGATATGGGACAGGGAGGCTATGGCTACACCTTC
TRBJ1-1 | TRBD1 | . | TRBV27 | CASSYLTPTGGDTEAFF | TGTGCCAGCAGTTATCTAACCCCCACAGGGGGCGACACTGAAGCTTTCTTT
TRBJ1-1 | . | . | TRBV5-1 | CASSQDTEAFF | TGCGCCAGCAGCCAGGACACTGAAGCTTTCTTT
TRBJ2-3 | . | . | TRBV7-9 | CASSHSGRPDTQYF | TGTGCCAGCAGCCATAGTGGGAGGCCAGATACGCAGTATTTT
TRBJ2-1 | TRBD2 | once | TRBV5-4 | CASSFVAGGSYSYNEQFF | TGTGCCAGCAGCTTTGTAGCGGGGGGATCATATTCCTACAATGAGCAGTTCTTC
TRBJ2-3 | TRBD2 | . | TRBV9 | CASSAGGSSTDTQYF | TGTGCCAGCAGCGCGGGGGGGAGTAGCACAGATACGCAGTATTTT
TRBJ1-2 | TRBD1 | . | TRBV6-2/TRBV6-3 | CASSDRGRSPGYTF | TGTGCCAGCAGTGACAGGGGGAGAAGCCCTGGCTACACCTTC
TRBJ2-3 | TRBD1 | . | TRBV25-1 | CASSDRDRATDTQYF | TGTGCCAGCAGTGACCGGGACAGGGCCACAGATACGCAGTATTTT
TRBJ2-1 | . | . | TRBV25-1 | CATQRPGGESHEQFF | TGTGCCACCCAGAGACCGGGGGGCGAATCACATGAGCAGTTCTTC
TRBJ2-7 | . | few | TRBV21-1 | CASSKWDRGAQLFYEQYF | TGTGCCAGCAGCAAATGGGACAGGGGCGCCCAACTTTTCTACGAGCAGTACTTC
TRBJ1-4 | TRBD1 | . | TRBV3-1/TRBV3-2 | CASSGRDRVSGVSEKLFF | TGTGCCAGCAGCGGACGGGACAGGGTTTCAGGGGTTAGTGAAAAACTGTTTTTT
TRBJ1-2 | TRBD1 | . | TRBV6-2/TRBV6-3 | CASSSSGGGYYGYTF | TGTGCCAGCAGTTCCTCAGGGGGCGGATACTATGGCTACACCTTC
TRBJ1-4 | . | once | TRBV5-1 | CASSLDHLGNEKLFF | TGCGCCAGCAGCTTGGATCATCTAGGAAATGAAAAACTGTTTTTT
TRBJ1-5 | . | . | TRBV2 | CASSDTGSNQPQHF | TGTGCCAGCAGTGATACAGGGAGTAATCAGCCCCAGCATTTT
TRBJ2-3 | TRBD2 | . | TRBV7-2 | CASSSSGGTRTDTQYF | TGTGCCAGCAGCTCTAGCGGGGGGACGAGGACAGATACGCAGTATTTT
TRBJ1-1 | . | . | TRBV18 | CASSRQDNTEAFF | TGTGCCAGCTCGCGACAGGACAACACTGAAGCTTTCTTT
TRBJ2-7 | . | . | TRBV7-9 | CASSLEAPYEQYF | TGTGCCAGCTCCCTGGAGGCACCCTACGAGCAGTACTTC
TRBJ2-7 | TRBD2 | . | TRBV28 | CASSLAGRGQYF | TGTGCCAGCAGTCTAGCGGGACGGGGGCAGTACTTC
TRBJ2-2 | TRBD1 | . | TRBV7-2 | CASNPSTGVGGELFF | TGTGCCAGCAACCCGTCGACAGGGGTCGGCGGGGAGCTGTTTTTT
TRBJ1-2 | TRBD1 | . | TRBV14 | CASSGTGGWGYTF | TGTGCCAGCAGCGGGACAGGGGGCTGGGGCTACACCTTC
TRBJ2-7 | TRBD2 | . | TRBV7-2 | CASSRGLAWEQYF | TGTGCCAGCAGCCGGGGACTAGCTTGGGAGCAGTACTTC
TRBJ2-1 | TRBD2 | . | TRBV11-3 | CASSPSGGDYNEQFF | TGTGCCAGCAGTCCCTCGGGAGGGGACTACAATGAGCAGTTCTTC
TRBJ1-4 | . | . | TRBV7-9 | CASSRRSNEKLFF | TGTGCCAGCAGCCGACGGAGCAATGAAAAACTGTTTTTT
TRBJ2-3 | . | . | TRBV9 | CASSVSGFADTQYF | TGTGCCAGCAGCGTATCGGGGTTCGCAGATACGCAGTATTTT
TRBJ2-5 | . | once | TRBV28 | CASRSGPAASQETQYF | TGTGCCAGCAGGTCCGGCCCAGCGGCGAGTCAAGAGACCCAGTACTTC
TRBJ1-1 | TRBD1 | . | TRBV11-3 | CASSPRQGGTEAFF | TGTGCCAGCAGCCCTAGACAGGGCGGCACTGAAGCTTTCTTT
TRBJ2-3 | TRBD2 | . | TRBV6-5 | CASSSSGRRTDTQYF | TGTGCCAGCAGTAGTAGCGGGAGACGCACAGATACGCAGTATTTT
TRBJ2-5 | TRBD2 | . | TRBV5-1 | CASSKGTSGAEETQYF | TGCGCCAGCAGCAAAGGGACTAGCGGGGCGGAAGAGACCCAGTACTTC
TRBJ1-3 | . | . | TRBV7-2 | CASSLVQGLGNTIYF | TGTGCCAGCAGCTTAGTGCAGGGGCTCGGAAACACCATATATTTT
TRBJ2-3 | . | once | TRBV7-2 | CASSLASLTGATDTQYF | TGTGCCAGCAGCTTAGCGTCCCTGACAGGAGCCACAGATACGCAGTATTTT
TRBJ2-7 | . | . | TRBV2 | CASNSAGSSYEQYF | TGTGCCAGCAATTCAGCAGGCTCGTCCTACGAGCAGTACTTC
TRBJ2-7 | TRBD2 | . | TRBV11-3 | CASSLNGGGEQYF | TGTGCCAGCAGCTTAAATGGGGGGGGCGAGCAGTACTTC